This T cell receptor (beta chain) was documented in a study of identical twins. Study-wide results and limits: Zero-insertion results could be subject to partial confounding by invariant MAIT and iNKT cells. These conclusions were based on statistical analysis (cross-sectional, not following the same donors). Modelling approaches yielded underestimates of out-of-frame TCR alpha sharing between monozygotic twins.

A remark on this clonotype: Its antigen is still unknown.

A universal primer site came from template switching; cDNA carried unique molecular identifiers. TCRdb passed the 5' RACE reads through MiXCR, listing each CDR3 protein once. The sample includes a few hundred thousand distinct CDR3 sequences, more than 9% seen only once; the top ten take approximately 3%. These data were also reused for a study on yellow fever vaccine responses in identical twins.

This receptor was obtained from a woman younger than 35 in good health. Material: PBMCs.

CDR3 protein: CASSFPDSRQPQHF. DNA for the CDR3: TGTGCCAGCAGTTTTCCGGACAGTCGACAGCCCCAGCATTTT. This sequence joins TRBV12-3 or TRBV12-4 and TRBJ1-5; tentatively, D is TRBD1 (6 bases). The CDR3 is 14 amino acids. V lost 3 bases, J lost 7 bases, and 13 bases lay in between.